This T cell receptor (beta chain) was profiled in a study of yellow fever vaccine responses in identical twins. TCRdb reprocessed the RT-PCR reads via MiXCR and lists one record per CDR3 protein. The sample lists around 7,700 distinct CDR3 sequences, just over 85% occurring once. Trimming took off 1 base at V and 1 base at J, with 4 bases between the two ends. Per the germline V gene, CDR1 is SGHTA and CDR2 is FQGTGA. The CDR3 totals 14 residues. The chain uses TRBV7-3 and TRBJ2-2, with no clear D. The sequence was obtained from a woman aged 18-35 years who received the yellow fever vaccine. The input for sequencing was T cells from blood (PBMCs), unsorted or a sorted subset (not recorded which), taken before or after yellow fever vaccination (not recorded which). The CDR3 nucleotides read TGTGCCAGCAGCTTAAAAGGGAACACCGGGGAGCTGTTTTTT. Translated, it gives CASSLKGNTGELFF.